The 27 T cell receptor beta chains below all came from one sample that was sequenced in a study of molecular identifiers for immune sequencing clone quantification. TCRdb re-called the PCR reads through MiXCR, storing one row per CDR3 protein. The sample has about half a million distinct CDR3 sequences, around 23% seen once. Sequencing used naive CD8+ T cells from blood, with Jurkat cell RNA spiked in. Stated subset: FACS-sorted CD8+CD4-CCR7+CD45RA+ naive T cells. The receptors were sampled from a human donor in good health. Some libraries in this study had Jurkat cell RNA spiked in.

The chain carries TRBV20-1 and TRBJ2-7; unclear D gene. From germline, CDR1 is DFQATT and CDR2 SNEGSKA (reference sequence). V lost 0 bases, J lost 0 bases, and 9 bases lay in between. This CDR3 has 14 amino acids. The CDR3 region is CSAREGPSSYEQYF. As DNA, the CDR3 is TGCAGTGCTAGAGAGGGTCCGAGCTCCTACGAGCAGTACTTC.

The CDR3 DNA sequence: TGTGCTAGTGGTTCCTACGTAGGGGGGGCCTACAATGAGCAGTTCTTC. This gives the protein CASGSYVGGAYNEQFF. The chain has TRBV12-5 and TRBJ2-1; D perhaps matches TRBD2 (7 bases). The germline gives CDR1 LGHNT, CDR2 FRNRAP. V shed 4 bases and J shed 2 bases, with 15 bases lying between them. The CDR3 consists of 16 residues. Full variable domain (rest looked up from reference TRBV12-5 and TRBJ2-1): DARVTQTPRHKVTEMGQEVTMRCQPILGHNTVFWYRQTMMQGLELLAYFRNRAPLDDSGMPKDRFSAEMPDATLATLKIQPSEPRDSAVYFCASGSYVGGAYNEQFFGPGTRLTVL.

Worth noting for this clonotype: A far more abundant clone sits one base away, making this likely a read error. The V call is TRBV27, the J call TRBJ2-3; D ambiguous. The V gene's germline CDR1 is MNHEY and CDR2 SMNVEV (reference sequence). The CDR3 is 12 residues long. The CDR3 loop reads CASSLTADTLYF. DNA of the CDR3: TGTGCCAGCAGTTTAACCGCAGATACGCTGTATTTT.

The chain uses TRBV20-1 and TRBJ1-1; 7 bases align to TRBD1. The germline gives CDR1 DFQATT, CDR2 SNEGSKA (reference sequence). The CDR3 extends over 17 amino acids. V trimming: 2 bases; J trimming: 3 bases; junction bases outside the gene matches: 15. CDR3 in DNA: TGCAGTGCTAGAAAGAATGACAGGGTGAGTTGGGACACTGAAGCTTTCTTT. It encodes CSARKNDRVSWDTEAFF.

This chain joins TRBV29-1 and TRBJ2-1, with D unclear. Trimming shortened V by 1 base and J by 0 bases, and 7 bases separated the two germline ends. The V gene's germline CDR1 is SQVTM and CDR2 ANQGSEA. The CDR3 sequence is 14 residues long. CDR3 sequence: CSVEARNSYNEQFF. The CDR3 DNA follows: TGCAGCGTTGAAGCGCGTAACTCCTACAATGAGCAGTTCTTC.

In this sample, this clonotype turned up many times. V is TRBV19 and J is TRBJ2-7; D is perhaps TRBD1 or TRBD2 (5 bases each). Germline assignment: CDR1 LNHDA and CDR2 SQIVND (reference sequence). The CDR3 has 14 residues. The V end was cut by 5 bases, the J end by 6 bases, with 17 bases between. CDR3: CASSPHVGGAEQYF. CDR3 DNA sequence: TGTGCCAGTAGTCCACACGTTGGGGGTGCCGAGCAGTACTTC.

The V gene is TRBV20-1, the J gene TRBJ2-3; 9 nucleotides match TRBD2. The V segment lost 4 bases and the J segment 4 bases; nucleotides outside the gene matches: 21. The germline V gene encodes CDR1 DFQATT and CDR2 SNEGSKA (reference sequence). The length of the CDR3 is 19 residues. CDR3 in DNA: TGCAGTGCTAAAGATAAACCCGGCCTAGCGGGACAAAGCCCAGATACGCAGTATTTT. Residues: CSAKDKPGLAGQSPDTQYF.

This sequence joins TRBV7-3 and TRBJ2-2; D is ambiguous. The CDR3 is 16 amino acids. Per germline, CDR1 SGHTA and CDR2 FQGTGA. The V and J ends lost 4 bases and 5 bases respectively, with 17 bases between them. In DNA, the CDR3 is TGTGCCAGCAGCTCGGACCCGGGCCCCAGAACCGGGGAGCTGTTTTTT. This codes for CASSSDPGPRTGELFF.

This clonotype was found a few times. The chain employs TRBV30 and TRBJ2-1, with 7 bases that match TRBD1. Germline assignment: CDR1 GTSNPN and CDR2 SVGIG (reference sequence). After removal of 0 bases from V and 2 bases from J, the junction contained 4 bases not matched to a gene. This CDR3 spans 15 amino acids. The CDR3 is CAWSVGQGAYNEQFF. Here the CDR3 DNA reads TGTGCCTGGAGTGTAGGGCAGGGGGCCTACAATGAGCAGTTCTTC.

This clonotype was counted many times. The chain links TRBV12-3 or TRBV12-4 to TRBJ2-4; D might be TRBD1 or TRBD2, each matching 5 bases. Trimming pared 1 base from V and 0 bases from J, leaving 13 bases between. The length of the CDR3 is 17 residues. The CDR3 is CASSLDPPGTAKNIQYF. CDR3 sequence (DNA): TGTGCCAGCAGTTTAGATCCACCCGGGACAGCCAAAAACATTCAGTACTTC.

This clonotype was counted a few times. The chain recombines TRBV7-9 with TRBJ1-1, with 9 bases lining up with TRBD1. This CDR3 spans 16 amino acids. Trimming removed 3 bases from V and 2 bases from J; junction bases left unmatched: 7. Germline CDR1 and CDR2: SEHNR and FQNEAQ (reference sequence). The CDR3 spells CASSFRQGVLNTEAFF. The CDR3 DNA reads as TGTGCCAGCAGCTTCCGACAGGGGGTACTAAACACTGAAGCTTTCTTT. The full variable domain, completed using reference TRBV7-9 and TRBJ1-1, is DTGVSQNPRHKITKRGQNVTFRCDPISEHNRLYWYRQTLGQGPEFLTYFQNEAQLEKSRLLSDRFSAERPKGSFSTLEIQRTEQGDSAMYLCASSFRQGVLNTEAFFGQGTRLTVV.

This clonotype was seen more than once but under ten times. This sequence joins TRBV5-6 and TRBJ2-7; D is unresolved. CDR3 length equals 13 residues. Trimming removed 1 base from V and 2 bases from J, with 7 bases in between. CDR1 and CDR2 (germline): SGHDT, YYEEEE. The CDR3 DNA sequence: TGTGCCAGCAGCTTGATTTTCCCCTACGAGCAGTACTTC. Translated, it gives CASSLIFPYEQYF. Together with reference TRBV5-6 and TRBJ2-7, the CDR3 gives the full variable domain: DAGVTQSPTHLIKTRGQQVTLRCSPKSGHDTVSWYQQALGQGPQFIFQYYEEEERQRGNFPDRFSGHQFPNYSSELNVNALLLGDSALYLCASSLIFPYEQYFGPGTRLTVT.

The chain joins TRBV20-1 to TRBJ2-7; 11 nucleotides line up with TRBD2. The CDR3 is 14 amino acids. After removal of 4 bases from V and 7 bases from J, the junction contained 9 bases not matched to a gene. Germline V CDR1 and CDR2: DFQATT, SNEGSKA (reference sequence). CDR3 sequence (DNA): TGCAGTGCTAAAGTAGCGGGAGGGCCGGGGGAGCAGTACTTC. Translated, it gives CSAKVAGGPGEQYF.

This clonotype occurred many times. The chain carries TRBV29-1 and TRBJ1-4; D unresolved. V dropped 4 bases and J dropped 0 bases, with 6 bases sitting between them. There are 13 residues in the CDR3. Germline V gene sequence: CDR1 SQVTM, CDR2 ANQGSEA. DNA of the CDR3: TGCAGCGTTGCGATTGCAACTAATGAAAAACTGTTTTTT. It is translated as CSVAIATNEKLFF.

CDR3 protein: CASSFGRGDYGYTF. CDR3 in DNA: TGTGCCAGCAGTTTCGGCAGGGGTGACTATGGCTACACCTTC. This chain links TRBV12-3 or TRBV12-4 with TRBJ1-2, with D possibly matching TRBD1 (6 bases). The CDR3 consists of 14 residues. Trimming pared 3 bases from V and 3 bases from J, leaving 11 bases between.

This clonotype was counted a few times. The chain's CDR3 is CASSRGGWDNEQFF. Here the CDR3 DNA reads TGTGCCAGCAGCCGAGGCGGTTGGGACAATGAGCAGTTCTTC. This sequence joins TRBV7-9 and TRBJ2-1, with D hard to call. Germline V gene lookup returns CDR1 SEHNR and CDR2 FQNEAQ (reference sequence). V lost 5 bases to trimming and J lost 5 bases, with 13 bases between them. CDR3 length: 14 amino acids. The full variable domain, rest sourced from reference TRBV7-9 and TRBJ2-1, is DTGVSQNPRHKITKRGQNVTFRCDPISEHNRLYWYRQTLGQGPEFLTYFQNEAQLEKSRLLSDRFSAERPKGSFSTLEIQRTEQGDSAMYLCASSRGGWDNEQFFGPGTRLTVL.

This clonotype was detected ten times or more. This chain joins TRBV12-3 or TRBV12-4 and TRBJ1-6, with TRBD1 as a possible D gene (5 bases). The V and J ends lost 5 bases and 10 bases respectively, with 12 bases between them. This CDR3 comprises 13 residues. The CDR3: CASSQGAGSPLHF. The CDR3 bases are TGTGCCAGCAGTCAGGGAGCGGGCTCACCCCTCCACTTT.

This clonotype occurred many times. V is TRBV6-6 and J is TRBJ2-5; D is possibly TRBD1 or TRBD2 (7 bases each). Germline assignment: CDR1 MNHNY and CDR2 SVGAGI (reference sequence). V lost 5 bases, J lost 9 bases, and 22 bases lay in between. The CDR3 sequence is 15 residues long. The CDR3 nucleotides read TGTGCCAGCAGTCCGCGGACAGGTGATGGGAGGGCCCAGTACTTC. It specifies CASSPRTGDGRAQYF.

This chain links TRBV11-2 with TRBJ2-3; 8 bases are a match to TRBD2. Germline V lookup: CDR1 SGHAT, CDR2 FQNNGV. The CDR3 is 19 amino acids. Trimming at V came to 2 bases and at J to 2 bases, leaving 15 bases not matched to a gene. The CDR3 protein is CASSLTSPASGLVTDTQYF. The CDR3 region has the DNA TGTGCCAGCAGCTTAACCTCCCCGGCTAGCGGGTTGGTCACAGATACGCAGTATTTT. The variable domain in full, completed from reference TRBV11-2 and TRBJ2-3, reads EAGVAQSPRYKIIEKRQSVAFWCNPISGHATLYWYQQILGQGPKLLIQFQNNGVVDDSQLPKDRFSAERLKGVDSTLKIQPAKLEDSAVYLCASSLTSPASGLVTDTQYFGPGTRLTVL.

The chain joins TRBV27 to TRBJ2-2; 14 bases map to TRBD2. After removal of 6 bases from V and 4 bases from J, the junction contained 10 bases not matched to a gene. CDR3 length equals 18 residues. The germline V gene encodes CDR1 MNHEY and CDR2 SMNVEV (reference sequence). Here the CDR3 reads CASSFGLAGGPGTGELFF. DNA for the CDR3: TGTGCCAGCAGCTTCGGACTAGCGGGAGGTCCCGGCACCGGGGAGCTGTTTTTT.

This chain uses TRBV20-1 with TRBJ2-7; the D gene is possibly TRBD2 (7 bases). The CDR3 runs 14 residues. V was cut by 4 bases and J by 0 bases, with 13 bases left in between. Germline values: CDR1 DFQATT, CDR2 SNEGSKA (reference sequence). CDR3 residues: CSAKGGESSYEQYF. CDR3 bases: TGCAGTGCTAAAGGGGGGGAAAGCTCCTACGAGCAGTACTTC.

This clonotype was counted at least ten times. The V and J genes are TRBV29-1 and TRBJ2-1, with D perhaps being TRBD1 or TRBD2 (6 bases each). The CDR3 totals 12 residues. Between the trimmed V and J ends, which lost 3 bases and 9 bases, there was a span of 12 bases. The germline V gene has CDR1 SQVTM and CDR2 ANQGSEA. Here the CDR3 reads CSVERGVGEQFF. The CDR3 nucleotides read TGCAGCGTTGAGAGGGGGGTCGGTGAGCAGTTCTTC.

This clonotype was counted ten times or more. The V gene is TRBV12-3 or TRBV12-4, the J gene TRBJ2-5; possibly TRBD2 for D (5 bases). The CDR3 spans 14 residues. Trimming removed 6 bases at V and 3 bases at J, with 14 bases between. Here the CDR3 reads CASSLISGKETQYF. The CDR3, as DNA: TGTGCCAGCAGCCTGATAAGCGGAAAAGAGACCCAGTACTTC.

This chain links TRBV27 with TRBJ2-5; 11 bases agree with TRBD2. Germline V gene sequence: CDR1 MNHEY, CDR2 SMNVEV (reference sequence). This CDR3 is built from 16 residues. The trim removed 2 bases at V and 1 base at J, leaving 3 bases unmatched. The CDR3 is CASSLQGTSGQETQYF. CDR3 bases: TGTGCCAGCAGTTTACAAGGGACTAGCGGCCAAGAGACCCAGTACTTC.

V and J are TRBV6-1 and TRBJ2-5; D possibly corresponds to TRBD1 (5 bases). The CDR3 consists of 14 residues. CDR1 is MNHNS and CDR2 is SASEGT in the germline V gene. Between the trimmed V and J ends, which lost 1 base and 5 bases, there was a span of 11 bases. CDR3 DNA: TGTGCCAGCAGTGAAGAGTGGGGCGAGGAGACCCAGTACTTC. Translation: CASSEEWGEETQYF.

This clonotype was observed many times. CDR3 in amino acids: CASSPADSYGYTF. The CDR3 DNA follows: TGTGCCAGCAGCCCAGCGGACAGCTATGGCTACACCTTC. This sequence joins TRBV9 and TRBJ1-2; D perhaps matches TRBD1 (6 bases). V was cut by 4 bases and J by 4 bases, with 11 bases left in between. CDR1 and CDR2 (germline): SGDLS, YYNGEE. The CDR3 runs 13 residues.

This clonotype was seen a handful of times. The chain is built from TRBV4-1 and TRBJ2-3, with TRBD2 matching 8 bases. V lost 3 bases to trimming and J lost 3 bases; unmatched junction nucleotides: 8. CDR1 is MGHRA and CDR2 is YSYEKL in the germline V gene. This CDR3 contains 16 residues. The CDR3 protein is CASSHGGTRVTDTQYF. The CDR3 DNA reads TGCGCCAGCAGCCATGGGGGGACTAGGGTTACAGATACGCAGTATTTT.